The 15 T cell receptor beta chains listed next were all sequenced from one sample in a study of cytomegalovirus exposure and HLA in healthy donors. The PCR ran on 60 Vbeta and 13 Jbeta primers. Measured with immunoSEQ multiplex PCR; TCRdb has only the in-frame clones, and not every one. In the table there are 150,000 to 200,000 clones, around four fifths of which are singletons. Source material: PBMCs. These receptors originate from a young woman in good health and CMV-seronegative.

The chain employs TRBV5-6 and TRBJ1-1; 11 nucleotides line up with TRBD1. V was pared by 3 bases and J by 6 bases, with 4 bases of the junction left unmatched. The CDR3 extends over 14 amino acids. Germline V lookup: CDR1 SGHDT, CDR2 YYEEEE. DNA of the CDR3: TGTGCCAGCAGCTGGACAGGGGGCGCGGCTGAAGCTTTCTTT. The encoded protein is CASSWTGGAAEAFF.

The CDR3 DNA reads as TGTGCCAGCAGCCCACTTGTCCCTAGGGGGGGCAGTGGGAATGAGCAGTTCTTC. Translated, it gives CASSPLVPRGGSGNEQFF. This chain links TRBV11-2 with TRBJ2-1; D possibly corresponds to TRBD2 (7 bases). Germline V CDR1 and CDR2: SGHAT, FQNNGV. Trimming took off 5 bases at V and 7 bases at J, with 27 bases between the two ends. This CDR3 region has 18 residues.

This chain links TRBV6-5 with TRBJ1-2; 8 bases fit TRBD1. Germline-derived CDR1 and CDR2 are MNHEY and SVGAGI. The CDR3 runs to 15 residues. The V and J ends lost 5 bases and 8 bases, in that order; junction bases with no gene match: 13. This CDR3 reads CASSPLPGDRSGYTF. The CDR3 region has the DNA TGTGCCAGCAGTCCTCTCCCCGGGGACAGGTCCGGCTACACCTTC.

This clone has just one count. The chain links TRBV21-1 to TRBJ1-5; the table's D call TRBD1 went unverified against the DNA. TRBV21-1 represents a pseudogene. CDR3 length equals 17 residues. In DNA, the CDR3 is TGTGCCAGCAGCCCCTTGGACAGGGGGTATATTAATCAGCCCCAGCATTTT. Translated: CASSPLDRGYINQPQHF.

This clone has more than one count but fewer than ten. The chain employs TRBV9 and TRBJ1-3; 7 bases agree with TRBD1. The trim removed 4 bases at V and 2 bases at J, leaving 3 bases unmatched. The CDR3 covers 14 residues. Germline V CDR1 and CDR2: SGDLS, YYNGEE. Here the CDR3 reads CASSPTGTGNTIYF. For the CDR3, the DNA is TGTGCCAGCAGCCCGACAGGGACTGGAAACACCATATATTTT. Using reference TRBV9 and TRBJ1-3 for the parts outside the CDR3, the full variable domain is DSGVTQTPKHLITATGQRVTLRCSPRSGDLSVYWYQQSLDQGLQFLIQYYNGEERAKGNILERFSAQQFPDLHSELNLSSLELGDSALYFCASSPTGTGNTIYFGEGSWLTVV.

This clone was counted only a few times. The chain employs TRBV10-3 and TRBJ1-2, with D perhaps TRBD1 (5 bases). V lost 4 bases, J lost 2 bases, and 14 bases lay in between. This CDR3 has 15 amino acids. Germline V CDR1 and CDR2: ENHRY, SYGVKD. This chain's CDR3 is CAISGGIAGNYGYTF. The CDR3 DNA reads TGTGCCATCAGTGGGGGTATCGCAGGGAACTATGGCTACACCTTC.

V and J are TRBV7-9 and TRBJ2-7; 7 positions agree with TRBD1. The CDR3 totals 14 residues. Germline V CDR1 and CDR2: SEHNR, FQNEAQ (reference sequence). The ends lost 5 bases at V and 2 bases at J; junction bases unmatched: 6. The CDR3 protein is CASSHDGQAYEQYF. As DNA, the CDR3 is TGTGCCAGCAGCCATGACGGACAGGCCTACGAGCAGTACTTC. The variable domain in full, completed from reference TRBV7-9 and TRBJ2-7, reads DTGVSQNPRHKITKRGQNVTFRCDPISEHNRLYWYRQTLGQGPEFLTYFQNEAQLEKSRLLSDRFSAERPKGSFSTLEIQRTEQGDSAMYLCASSHDGQAYEQYFGPGTRLTVT.

The rearrangement uses TRBV5-5 and TRBJ2-3; TRBD1 aligns across 7 bases. The V gene end was trimmed by 0 bases and the J gene end by 5 bases; junction bases not matched to a gene: 3. The CDR3 extends over 14 amino acids. Germline CDR1 SGHKS, CDR2 YYEKEE (reference sequence). CDR3 DNA sequence: TGTGCCAGCAGCTTGGCGACAGGGAAAGATACGCAGTATTTT. It encodes CASSLATGKDTQYF.

As concerns this clone: Germline is not matched at one junction end, which may reflect a read error. DNA for the CDR3: TGTGCCAGCAGCGAAGCTCTCGGGGGCACCGGGGAGCTGTTTTTT. This gives the protein CASSEALGGTGELFF. The chain joins TRBV2 to TRBJ2-2, with D tentatively TRBD2 (6 bases). CDR1 and CDR2 (germline): SNHLY, FYNNEI. The CDR3 has 15 residues.

In its sample, this clone was seen a few times. This rearrangement joins TRBV6-5 to TRBJ1-1; D uncertain. This CDR3 has 13 amino acids. The germline V and J ends were trimmed by 2 bases and 4 bases, with 8 bases remaining between them. CDR1 is MNHEY, CDR2 SVGAGI, per germline. CDR3 protein: CASSYEAVTEAFF. CDR3 nucleotide sequence: TGTGCCAGCAGTTACGAGGCAGTCACTGAAGCTTTCTTT.

The chain's CDR3 is CASSSGQGAVTEAFF. In nucleotides, the CDR3 is TGTGCCAGCAGTTCCGGACAGGGGGCAGTCACTGAAGCTTTCTTT. This sequence joins TRBV28 and TRBJ1-1, with TRBD1 matching 11 bases. There are 15 residues in the CDR3. V lost 4 bases, J lost 4 bases, and 5 bases stayed unmatched. Germline assignment: CDR1 MDHEN and CDR2 SYDVKM.

The table lists this clone with a few counts. The rearrangement joins TRBV5-5 to TRBJ1-4; D is undetermined. The CDR3 spans 13 residues. Trimming pared 3 bases from V and 10 bases from J, leaving 13 bases between. Per germline, CDR1 SGHKS and CDR2 YYEKEE (reference sequence). The CDR3 loop is CASSYAANGKLFF. CDR3 bases: TGTGCCAGCAGCTATGCTGCCAACGGAAAACTGTTTTTT.

This clone was recorded a few times. This chain joins TRBV6-1 and TRBJ2-6; D remains unclear. Germline CDR1 reads MNHNS; CDR2 reads SASEGT. Deletions cut 4 bases from V and 7 bases from J, with 8 bases between. The CDR3 spans 13 residues. This CDR3 is CASSGLIANVLTF. For the CDR3, the DNA is TGTGCCAGCAGTGGACTCATTGCCAACGTCCTGACTTTC.

The chain uses TRBV7-9 and TRBJ1-5, with a possible D match to TRBD1 (5 bases). The CDR3 runs 14 residues. In germline, CDR1 is SEHNR, CDR2 FQNEAQ (reference sequence). V lost 1 base and J lost 1, with 5 bases in between. The CDR3 loop reads CASSLGTSNQPQHF. CDR3 bases: TGTGCCAGCAGCTTAGGGACAAGCAATCAGCCCCAGCATTTT.

The V and J genes are TRBV10-2 and TRBJ2-1; a possible D gene is TRBD2 (6 bases). The CDR3 is made up of 14 amino acids. The V end lost 8 bases, the J end lost 4 bases, and 15 bases lay between the germline ends. Germline V gives CDR1 WSHSY, CDR2 SAAADI. The CDR3 reads CASSRVSGYNEQFF. The CDR3 DNA reads as TGCGCCAGCTCGCGGGTTAGCGGTTACAATGAGCAGTTCTTC.